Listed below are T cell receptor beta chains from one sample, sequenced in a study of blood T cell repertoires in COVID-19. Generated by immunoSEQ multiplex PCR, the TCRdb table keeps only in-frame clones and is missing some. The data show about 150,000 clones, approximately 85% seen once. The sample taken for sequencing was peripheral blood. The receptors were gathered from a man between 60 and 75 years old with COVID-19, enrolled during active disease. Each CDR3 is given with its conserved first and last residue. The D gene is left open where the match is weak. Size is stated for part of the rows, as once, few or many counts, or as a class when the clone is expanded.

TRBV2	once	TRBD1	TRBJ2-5	CASSNTGGVETQYF	TGTGCCAGCAGCAATACAGGGGGAGTAGAGACCCAGTACTTC
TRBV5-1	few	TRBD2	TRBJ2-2	CASSAGLAGGSGELFF	TGCGCCAGCAGCGCCGGACTAGCGGGAGGTTCCGGGGAGCTGTTTTTT
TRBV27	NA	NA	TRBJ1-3	CASSFGEKGNTIYF	TGTGCCAGCAGTTTCGGGGAGAAAGGAAACACCATATATTTT
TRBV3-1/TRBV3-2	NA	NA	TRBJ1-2	CASSHLREDGYTF	TGTGCCAGCAGCCACCTCAGGGAAGATGGCTACACCTTC
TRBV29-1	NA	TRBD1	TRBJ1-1	CSGWDSMNTEAFF	TGCAGCGGATGGGACAGCATGAACACTGAAGCTTTCTTT
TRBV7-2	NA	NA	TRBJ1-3	CASSFETGLGNTIYF	TGTGCCAGCAGCTTTGAAACAGGGCTCGGAAACACCATATATTTT
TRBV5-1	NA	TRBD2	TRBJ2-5	CASSLAGGIETQYF	TGCGCCAGCAGCTTGGCGGGGGGGATAGAGACCCAGTACTTC
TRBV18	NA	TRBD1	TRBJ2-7	CASSTWDRGLEQYF	TGTGCCAGCTCAACCTGGGACAGGGGCCTGGAGCAGTACTTC
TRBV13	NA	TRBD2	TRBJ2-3	CASSRGGATDTQYF	TGTGCCAGCAGCCGCGGGGGGGCCACAGATACGCAGTATTTT
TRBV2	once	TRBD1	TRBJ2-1	CASSKIGVGQGGYNEQFF	TGTGCCAGCAGTAAGATTGGCGTCGGACAGGGGGGCTACAATGAGCAGTTCTTC
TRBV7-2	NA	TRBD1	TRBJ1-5	CASSLHGQGNQPQHF	TGTGCCAGCAGCTTACATGGACAGGGTAATCAGCCCCAGCATTTT
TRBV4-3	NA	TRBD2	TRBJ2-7	CASSQEVVAGGSSYEQYF	TGCGCCAGCAGCCAAGAGGTGGTAGCGGGAGGGTCATCCTACGAGCAGTACTTC
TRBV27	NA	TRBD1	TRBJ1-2	CASSPGQGHIYGYTF	TGTGCCAGCAGTCCCGGACAGGGTCACATCTATGGCTACACCTTC